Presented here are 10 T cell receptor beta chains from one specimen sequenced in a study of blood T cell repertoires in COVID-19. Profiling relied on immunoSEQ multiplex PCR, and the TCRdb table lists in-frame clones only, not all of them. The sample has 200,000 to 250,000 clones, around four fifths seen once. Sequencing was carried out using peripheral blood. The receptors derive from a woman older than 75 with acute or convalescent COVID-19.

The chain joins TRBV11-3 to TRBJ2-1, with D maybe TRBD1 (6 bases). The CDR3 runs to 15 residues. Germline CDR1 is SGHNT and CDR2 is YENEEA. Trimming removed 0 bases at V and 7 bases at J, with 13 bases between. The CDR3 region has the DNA TGTGCCAGCAGCTTAGATTTTAGGGGGTCAAATGAGCAGTTCTTC. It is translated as CASSLDFRGSNEQFF. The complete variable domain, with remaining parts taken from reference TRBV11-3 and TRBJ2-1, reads EAGVVQSPRYKIIEKKQPVAFWCNPISGHNTLYWYLQNLGQGPELLIRYENEEAVDDSQLPKDRFSAERLKGVDSTLKIQPAELGDSAVYLCASSLDFRGSNEQFFGPGTRLTVL.

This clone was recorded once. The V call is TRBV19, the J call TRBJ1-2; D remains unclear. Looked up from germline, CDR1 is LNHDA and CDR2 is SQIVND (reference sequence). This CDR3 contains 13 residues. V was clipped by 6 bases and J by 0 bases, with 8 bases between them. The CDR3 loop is CASRTITNYGYTF. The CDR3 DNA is TGTGCCAGTAGGACAATAACTAACTATGGCTACACCTTC.

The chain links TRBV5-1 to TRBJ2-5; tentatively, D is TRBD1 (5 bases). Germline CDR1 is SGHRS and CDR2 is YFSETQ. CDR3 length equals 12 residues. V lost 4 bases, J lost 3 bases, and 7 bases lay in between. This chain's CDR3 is CASSPTEETQYF. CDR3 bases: TGCGCCAGCAGCCCGACAGAAGAGACCCAGTACTTC.

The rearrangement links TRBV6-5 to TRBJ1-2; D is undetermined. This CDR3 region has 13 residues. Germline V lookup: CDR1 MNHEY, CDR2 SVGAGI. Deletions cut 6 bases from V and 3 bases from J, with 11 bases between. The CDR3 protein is CASSVLGDYGYTF. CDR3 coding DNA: TGTGCCAGCAGCGTTCTCGGAGACTATGGCTACACCTTC.

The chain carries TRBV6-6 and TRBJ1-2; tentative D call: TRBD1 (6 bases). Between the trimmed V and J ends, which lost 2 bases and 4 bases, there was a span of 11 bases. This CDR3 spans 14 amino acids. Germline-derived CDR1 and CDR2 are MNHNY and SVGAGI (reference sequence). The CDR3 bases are TGTGCCAGCAGTTACACCGGACAGTTCTATGGCTACACCTTC. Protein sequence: CASSYTGQFYGYTF.

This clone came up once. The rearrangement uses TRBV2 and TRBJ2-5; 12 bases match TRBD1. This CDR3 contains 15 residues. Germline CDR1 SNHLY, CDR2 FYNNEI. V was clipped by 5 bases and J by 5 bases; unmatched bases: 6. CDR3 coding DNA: TGTGCCAGCAGTCGGGACAGGGGGCTTGGGGAGACCCAGTACTTC. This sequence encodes CASSRDRGLGETQYF.

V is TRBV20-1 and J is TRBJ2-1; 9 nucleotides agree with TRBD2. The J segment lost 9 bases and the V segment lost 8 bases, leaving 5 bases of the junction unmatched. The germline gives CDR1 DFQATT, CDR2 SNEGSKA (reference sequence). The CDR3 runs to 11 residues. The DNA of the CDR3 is TGCAGTAAATGGCGGGAGGGTGAGCAGTTCTTC. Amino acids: CSKWREGEQFF.

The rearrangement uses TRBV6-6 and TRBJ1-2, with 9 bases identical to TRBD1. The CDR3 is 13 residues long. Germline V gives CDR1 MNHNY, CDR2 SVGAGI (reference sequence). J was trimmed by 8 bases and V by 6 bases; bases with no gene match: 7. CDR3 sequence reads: CASSPDRGYGYTF. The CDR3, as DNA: TGTGCCAGCAGCCCTGACAGGGGGTACGGCTACACCTTC.

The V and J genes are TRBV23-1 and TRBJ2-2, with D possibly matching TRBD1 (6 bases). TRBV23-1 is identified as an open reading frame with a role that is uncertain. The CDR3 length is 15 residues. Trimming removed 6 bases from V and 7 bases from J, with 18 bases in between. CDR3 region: CASRGLTGHDGELFF. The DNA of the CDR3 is TGCGCCAGCAGAGGCTTAACAGGGCATGACGGGGAGCTGTTTTTT.

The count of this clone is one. The chain's CDR3 is CASSRDLTGELFF. CDR3 bases: TGTGCCAGCAGCCGAGACCTCACCGGGGAGCTGTTTTTT. J is TRBJ2-2 and V is TRBV3-1 (or the pseudogene TRBV3-2); D unclear. The CDR3 contains 13 residues. Trimming took 4 bases from V and 4 from J, leaving 7 bases between them. Looked up from germline, CDR1 is LGHDT and CDR2 is YNNKEL (reference sequence).